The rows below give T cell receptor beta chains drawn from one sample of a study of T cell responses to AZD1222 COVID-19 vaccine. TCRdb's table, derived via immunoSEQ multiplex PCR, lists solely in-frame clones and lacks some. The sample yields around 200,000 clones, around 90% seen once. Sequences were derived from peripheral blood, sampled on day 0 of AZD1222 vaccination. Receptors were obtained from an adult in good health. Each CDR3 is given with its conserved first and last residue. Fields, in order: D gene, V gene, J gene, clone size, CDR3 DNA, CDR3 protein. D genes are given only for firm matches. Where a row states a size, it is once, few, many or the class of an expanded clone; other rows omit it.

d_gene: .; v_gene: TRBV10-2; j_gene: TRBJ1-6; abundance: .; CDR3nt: TGCGCCAGCAGACCGACAGGTTATAATTCACCCCTCCACTTT; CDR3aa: CASRPTGYNSPLHF
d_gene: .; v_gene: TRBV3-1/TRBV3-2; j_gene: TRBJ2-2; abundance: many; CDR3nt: TGTGCCAGCAGCCAAGAAGTTGAGACTGTAATTTTCACCGGGGAGCTGTTTTTT; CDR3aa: CASSQEVETVIFTGELFF
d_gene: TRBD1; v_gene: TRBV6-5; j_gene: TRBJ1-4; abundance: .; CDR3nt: TGTGCCAGCAGTCAGGACAGGGGAGGTGAAAAACTGTTTTTT; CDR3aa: CASSQDRGGEKLFF
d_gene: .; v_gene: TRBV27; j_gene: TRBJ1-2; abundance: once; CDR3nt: TGTGCCAGCAGACTTGGCGGGGGCGATTTCTATGGCTACACCTTC; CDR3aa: CASRLGGGDFYGYTF
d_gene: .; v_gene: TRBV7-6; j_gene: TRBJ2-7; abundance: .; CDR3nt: TGTGCCAGCAGCCAGCAGGGGTACGAGCAGTACTTC; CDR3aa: CASSQQGYEQYF
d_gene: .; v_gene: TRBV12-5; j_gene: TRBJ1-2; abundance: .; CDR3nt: TGTGCTAGTGGTCCCTCGGGGGGCGGGTATGGCTACACCTTC; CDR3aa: CASGPSGGGYGYTF
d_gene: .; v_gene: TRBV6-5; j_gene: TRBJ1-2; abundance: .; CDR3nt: TGTGCCAGCAGTTACTTCGGAGGGGGTTTCACCTATGGCTACACCTTC; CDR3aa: CASSYFGGGFTYGYTF
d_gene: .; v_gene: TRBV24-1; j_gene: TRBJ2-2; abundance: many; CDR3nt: TGTGCCACCGAGGGCAGGGCAAACGGGGAGCTGTTTTTT; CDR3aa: CATEGRANGELFF
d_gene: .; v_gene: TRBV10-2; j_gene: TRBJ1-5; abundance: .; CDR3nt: TGCGCCAGCAGTGAGTCAGGGGTGGGTCAGCCCCAGCATTTT; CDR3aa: CASSESGVGQPQHF
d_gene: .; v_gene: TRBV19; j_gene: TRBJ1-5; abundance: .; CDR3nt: TGTGCCAGTAGTCCAGGGGTAGAGCAGCCCCAGCATTTT; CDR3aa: CASSPGVEQPQHF
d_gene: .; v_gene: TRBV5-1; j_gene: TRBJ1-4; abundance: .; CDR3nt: TGCGCCAGCAGCTTGGGGTGGGATGCAACTAATGAAAAACTGTTTTTT; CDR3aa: CASSLGWDATNEKLFF
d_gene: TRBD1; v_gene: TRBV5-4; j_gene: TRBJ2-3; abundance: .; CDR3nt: TGTGCCAGCAGCGGCGTTCCGGGACAGGCTACAGATACGCAGTATTTT; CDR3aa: CASSGVPGQATDTQYF
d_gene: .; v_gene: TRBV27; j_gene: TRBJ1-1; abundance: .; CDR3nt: TGTGCCAGCAGTTTATCGATTGGTTCAGGTACCCAAGCTTTCTTT; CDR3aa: CASSLSIGSGTQAFF
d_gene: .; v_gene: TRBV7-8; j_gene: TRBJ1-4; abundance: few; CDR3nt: TGTGCCAGCAGCTTAGTGGGGGGGGCGTGGGAAAAACTGTTTTTT; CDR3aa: CASSLVGGAWEKLFF
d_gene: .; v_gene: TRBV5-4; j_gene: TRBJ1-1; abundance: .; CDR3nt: TGTGCCAGCAGCTTGGAAGTCTGGAAAAGGAACACTGAAGCTTTCTTT; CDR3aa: CASSLEVWKRNTEAFF
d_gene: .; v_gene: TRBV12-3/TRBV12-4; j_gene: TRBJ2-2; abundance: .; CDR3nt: TGTGCCAGCAGTCAGACAGCCAACGGGGAGCTGTTTTTT; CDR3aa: CASSQTANGELFF
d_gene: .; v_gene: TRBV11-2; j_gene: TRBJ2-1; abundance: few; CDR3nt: TGTGCCAGCAGCTTATTGGGCAATGAGCAGTTCTTC; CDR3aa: CASSLLGNEQFF